These T cell receptor beta chains were read from a single sample in a study of blood T cells in healthy people across ages. TCRdb fed the 5' RACE reads into MiXCR, producing one record per CDR3 protein. The data contain 1.5 million to 2 million distinct CDR3 sequences, 40% to 55% of them singletons. Sequences were obtained from blood. These receptors all stem from a woman in her thirties or forties in good health. The CDR3 runs from the conserved cysteine through the conserved F or W. D genes are given only for firm matches. Only part of the rows carry a size: once, few, many, or a class if the clone is expanded.

j_call,v_call,cdr3_length,d_call,clone_size,cdr3_aa,cdr3_nt
TRBJ1-2,TRBV25-1,14,NA,NA,CASSWPALAGGYTF,TGTGCCAGCAGTTGGCCGGCTCTGGCCGGGGGCTACACCTTC
TRBJ2-3,TRBV7-2,15,TRBD1,few,CASSLAQGRTDTQYF,TGTGCCAGCAGCTTAGCACAGGGGAGAACAGATACGCAGTATTTT
TRBJ2-5,TRBV4-2,15,TRBD2,NA,CASSLGTSGVKTQYF,TGTGCCAGCAGCCTCGGGACTAGCGGGGTGAAGACCCAGTACTTC
TRBJ2-7,TRBV20-1,15,NA,NA,CSARPIPGRYNEQYF,TGCAGTGCTAGACCGATACCGGGTCGGTACAATGAGCAGTACTTC
TRBJ2-1,TRBV20-1,13,NA,NA,CSARGLPSNEQFF,TGCAGTGCTCGGGGGCTACCTTCAAATGAGCAGTTCTTC
TRBJ2-7,TRBV6-2/TRBV6-3,13,NA,NA,CASSPGASYERYF,TGTGCCAGCAGTCCCGGGGCCTCCTACGAGCGGTACTTC
TRBJ2-5,TRBV6-5,14,NA,NA,CASSFRVYRETQYF,TGTGCCAGCAGCTTCAGGGTGTATCGAGAGACCCAGTACTTC
TRBJ1-4,TRBV18,16,TRBD1,NA,CASSPVLGQGNEKLFF,TGTGCCAGCTCACCAGTTCTCGGACAGGGAAATGAAAAACTGTTTTTT
TRBJ1-6,TRBV6-2/TRBV6-3,15,TRBD1,NA,CASSQGVLYNSPLHF,TGTGCCAGCAGCCAGGGGGTCCTCTATAATTCACCCCTCCACTTT
TRBJ1-5,TRBV7-8,16,TRBD1,NA,CASSDTQGASGQPQHF,TGTGCCAGCAGCGACACACAGGGGGCATCCGGACAGCCCCAGCATTTT
TRBJ2-1,TRBV6-2/TRBV6-3,16,TRBD2,few,CASSIRRAGSYNEQFF,TGTGCCAGCAGTATCCGTCGAGCGGGGAGCTACAATGAGCAGTTCTTC
TRBJ1-2,TRBV29-1,13,NA,NA,CSVPSQGRYGYTF,TGCAGCGTCCCATCCCAGGGGCGCTATGGCTACACCTTC
TRBJ2-7,TRBV6-2/TRBV6-3,14,NA,few,CASSKYRDSAEQYF,TGTGCCAGCAGTAAATACAGGGATAGTGCCGAGCAGTACTTC
TRBJ2-1,TRBV4-3,17,TRBD1,NA,CASSHTQDREGYNEQFF,TGCGCCAGCAGCCATACCCAGGACAGGGAAGGCTACAATGAGCAGTTCTTC
TRBJ2-4,TRBV7-9,15,NA,NA,CASSRTGSGEREQYF,TGTGCCAGCAGCAGAACAGGGTCAGGTGAGAGAGAGCAGTACTTC
TRBJ2-1,TRBV4-2,18,NA,few,CASSQSRGFVTRGHEQFF,TGTGCCAGCAGCCAATCCCGTGGTTTTGTGACTAGGGGGCATGAGCAGTTCTTC
TRBJ2-7,TRBV6-5,15,NA,few,CASSRPGAGEHEQYF,TGTGCCAGCAGTCGCCCGGGGGCAGGAGAGCACGAGCAGTACTTC
TRBJ1-5,TRBV6-2/TRBV6-3,18,TRBD1,few,CASSYAPGGGMGNQPQHF,TGTGCCAGCAGTTACGCTCCAGGGGGCGGAATGGGCAATCAGCCCCAGCATTTT
TRBJ1-2,TRBV28,14,TRBD1,NA,CASNGDRGTYGYTF,TGTGCCAGCAACGGGGACAGGGGAACCTATGGCTACACCTTC
TRBJ2-3,TRBV20-1,13,NA,NA,CSPARAGSDTQYF,TGCAGTCCCGCGCGGGCGGGGTCAGATACGCAGTATTTT
TRBJ2-3,TRBV15,15,TRBD2,few,CATSIERGLTDTQYF,TGTGCCACCAGCATTGAGCGGGGACTCACAGATACGCAGTATTTT
TRBJ2-7,TRBV7-3,16,TRBD2,NA,CASSLRGGPTYNEQYF,TGTGCCAGCAGCTTGCGCGGGGGGCCCACCTACAATGAGCAGTACTTC
TRBJ2-5,TRBV15,17,TRBD2,NA,CATSRALDGGMKETQYF,TGTGCCACCAGCAGAGCCCTAGACGGGGGGATGAAAGAGACCCAGTACTTC